This T cell receptor (beta chain) derives from a study of blood T cell repertoires in COVID-19. V lost 6 bases and J lost 0; bases outside the gene matches: 9. Germline V gene data show CDR1 as WSHSY and CDR2 as SAAADI. This CDR3 contains 17 residues. Sequencing was performed with immunoSEQ multiplex PCR; in TCRdb, only in-frame clones are kept and a portion is missing. Here the sample spans 120,000 to 150,000 clones, 84% being singletons. The chain carries TRBV10-2 and TRBJ2-2; 8 bases fit TRBD2. Sequencing input: PBMCs or T cells enriched from blood (not recorded which). The origin of this receptor is a man aged 35 to 55 with acute COVID-19. CDR3 coding DNA: TGCGCCAGCAGGGGCGGGGTTAGCGGGACGAACACCGGGGAGCTGTTTTTT. Encoded protein: CASRGGVSGTNTGELFF.